The rows below give T cell receptor beta chains drawn from one sample of a study of T cell responses to AZD1222 COVID-19 vaccine. Data came from immunoSEQ multiplex PCR; TCRdb stores just in-frame clones and leaves some out. The repertoire has around 15,000 clones, 84% of them found once; the top ten carry 30% to 50%. The sample was peripheral blood, taken 28 days after the second AZD1222 dose. The source of these receptors is an adult who received the AZD1222 COVID-19 vaccine. CDR3s include the opening cysteine and the closing phenylalanine or tryptophan. D genes are given only for firm matches. The size field is filled for only some rows; it gives once, few, many or a size class.

D	V	size	J	DNA	CDR3
TRBD1	TRBV4-1	-	TRBJ1-1	TGCGCCAGCAGCCAAGCCATTTGGACAGGGAACACTGAAGCTTTCTTT	CASSQAIWTGNTEAFF
TRBD2	TRBV5-1	-	TRBJ2-3	TGCGCCAGCAGCAACGGACTAGCGGGAGCCCCCCGGGTCACAGATACGCAGTATTTT	CASSNGLAGAPRVTDTQYF
TRBD1	TRBV2	-	TRBJ1-4	TGTGCCAGCAGTCAAGTCAGGGGGTTAGGTGAAAAACTGTTTTTT	CASSQVRGLGEKLFF
TRBD2	TRBV14	-	TRBJ2-1	TGTGCCAGCAGCGAGGGACTAGCAAATGAGCAGTTCTTC	CASSEGLANEQFF
-	TRBV2	-	TRBJ2-2	TGTGCCAGCAGTGGTCTGGAATACGGGGAGCTGTTTTTT	CASSGLEYGELFF
TRBD1	TRBV7-9	-	TRBJ2-6	TGTGCCAGCAGGTTTCCGGGACAGGGGGCGGCAGGGGCCAACGTCCTGACTTTC	CASRFPGQGAAGANVLTF
TRBD2	TRBV3-1/TRBV3-2	-	TRBJ2-3	TGTGCCAGCAGCCATTCACTAGTTGGCGGGAGGTTCGCTAGCACAGATACGCAGTATTTT	CASSHSLVGGRFASTDTQYF
-	TRBV27	once	TRBJ2-4	TGTGCCAGCAGTTTATCAGGGGAAAACATTCAGTACTTC	CASSLSGENIQYF
-	TRBV19	-	TRBJ1-6	TGTGCCAGTAGTACCCCGGGAAGACCCCTCCACTTT	CASSTPGRPLHF
-	TRBV7-3	once	TRBJ2-1	TGTGCCAGCAGCCAGGGTGTTGGTCTAGGCTACAATGAGCAGTTCTTC	CASSQGVGLGYNEQFF
-	TRBV5-1	-	TRBJ2-7	TGCGCCAGCAGCTTGGGTAGTCAGGAGTTCTACGAGCAGTACTTC	CASSLGSQEFYEQYF
-	TRBV11-2	-	TRBJ1-2	TGTGCCAGCAGCTTACGGGACGACCATGGCTACACCTTC	CASSLRDDHGYTF
TRBD2	TRBV7-9	-	TRBJ2-3	TGTGCCAGCAGCCCCGAACGCTCTAGCGGGAGCACAGATACGCAGTATTTT	CASSPERSSGSTDTQYF